The next 12 T cell receptor beta chains were all read from a single sample in a study of blood T cell repertoires in COVID-19 (dated by TCRdb to about 2020). Receptor amplification or capture employed the immunoSEQ multiplex PCR assay. As stored in TCRdb, this immuneACCESS dataset retains in-frame rearrangements with V and J assigned. A fraction of the clones does not appear; measured against another copy, unresolved V genes explain less than half of the discrepancy, and the remainder lacks a known reason. This sample gives 390,000 or so clones in total; around 90% of them show up just once. Around 7% of the sample is taken by the ten largest. The sequenced sample consisted of peripheral blood. The receptors shown here come from a man between 18 and 29 years old with active or convalescent COVID-19.

The chain is built from TRBV19 and TRBJ1-1, with a tentative D call TRBD1 (5 bases). The CDR3 spans 15 residues. CDR1 LNHDA and CDR2 SQIVND come from the germline V gene (reference sequence). The V and J ends lost 4 bases and 0 bases respectively, with 12 bases between them. The CDR3 bases are TGTGCCAGTAGTAAGGCAGGGAACATGAACACTGAAGCTTTCTTT. The encoded protein is CASSKAGNMNTEAFF.

The J gene is TRBJ2-1, the V gene TRBV6-5; TRBD2 matches 9 bases. Trimming at V came to 4 bases and at J to 2 bases, leaving 3 bases not matched to a gene. This CDR3 is 15 amino acids long. Germline V gene sequence: CDR1 MNHEY, CDR2 SVGAGI. The CDR3 DNA sequence: TGTGCCAGCAGTTCGACTAGCGGCACCTACAATGAGCAGTTCTTC. This sequence encodes CASSSTSGTYNEQFF.

The J gene is TRBJ2-5, the V gene TRBV11-2; TRBD1 matches at 8 bases. The CDR3 runs to 12 residues. The V gene end was trimmed by 5 bases and the J gene end by 4 bases; junction bases not matched to a gene: 0. Germline loops: CDR1 SGHAT, CDR2 FQNNGV. As DNA, the CDR3 is TGTGCCAGCAGCGGGACAGGAGAGACCCAGTACTTC. Residues: CASSGTGETQYF.

V usage is TRBV9 and J usage is TRBJ1-4; TRBD1 aligns across 8 bases. The CDR3 runs 14 residues. Trimming removed 0 bases from V and 8 bases from J; junction bases left unmatched: 3. Germline V gene lookup returns CDR1 SGDLS and CDR2 YYNGEE. This CDR3 reads CASSVGTGREKLFF. DNA for the CDR3: TGTGCCAGCAGCGTAGGGACAGGGCGGGAAAAACTGTTTTTT.

The chain recombines TRBV11-2 with TRBJ2-2, with D possibly TRBD1 on 6 matching bases. This CDR3 has 16 residues. From germline, CDR1 is SGHAT and CDR2 FQNNGV. The V end lost 4 bases, the J end lost 0 bases, and 12 bases lay between the germline ends. Here the CDR3 DNA reads TGTGCCAGCAGCTCAATCAGGGGACCGAACACCGGGGAGCTGTTTTTT. Encoded protein: CASSSIRGPNTGELFF.

This clone is a singleton in its sample. The junction and the germline gene differ at one end; a read error may be behind it. The chain uses TRBV9 and TRBJ2-7; D gene uncertain. This CDR3 is 12 amino acids long. The germline V gene has CDR1 SGDLS and CDR2 YYNGEE. CDR3 region: CASSVDSSEQYF. CDR3 coding DNA: TGTGCCAGCAGCGTAGACTCCTCCGAGCAGTACTTC.

The chain couples TRBV9 to TRBJ1-1; D unresolved. Germline CDR1 and CDR2: SGDLS and YYNGEE. This CDR3 is built from 12 residues. V lost 1 base and J 5 bases, leaving 6 bases between the germline ends. The CDR3 is CASSVQDTEAFF. In DNA form, the CDR3 reads TGTGCCAGCAGCGTACAGGATACTGAAGCTTTCTTT.

The V gene is TRBV11-2, the J gene TRBJ1-1; TRBD1 matches at 9 bases. V lost 3 bases and J lost 3; bases outside the gene matches: 8. The length of the CDR3 is 16 residues. CDR1 is SGHAT, CDR2 FQNNGV, per germline. CDR3 amino acids: CASSLAGTGSYTEAFF. The CDR3 DNA reads TGTGCCAGCAGCTTGGCCGGGACAGGGTCTTACACTGAAGCTTTCTTT.

This sequence joins TRBV24-1 and TRBJ2-5, with D possibly TRBD2 on 6 matching bases. The CDR3 loop spans 17 amino acids. V lost 5 bases, J lost 5 bases, and 23 bases lay in between. Germline V lookup: CDR1 KGHDR, CDR2 SFDVKD. CDR3: CATSGGSFGRDFETQYF. The CDR3 bases are TGTGCCACCAGTGGGGGTTCGTTTGGCAGGGACTTTGAGACCCAGTACTTC.

The chain links TRBV3-1 (or the pseudogene TRBV3-2) to TRBJ2-1; D is unclear. Trimming pared 4 bases from V and 5 bases from J, leaving 9 bases between. The CDR3 contains 13 residues. Germline CDR1 LGHDT, CDR2 YNNKEL (reference sequence). This CDR3 reads CASSLTTNNEQFF. The CDR3 bases are TGTGCCAGCAGCCTGACCACTAACAATGAGCAGTTCTTC.

The chain employs TRBV3-1 (or the pseudogene TRBV3-2) and TRBJ1-1; D is possibly TRBD1 (6 bases). Trimming cost V 4 bases and J 1 base, with 16 bases left between them. Germline loops: CDR1 LGHDT, CDR2 YNNKEL (reference sequence). The CDR3 extends over 16 amino acids. CDR3 sequence: CASSRSHRVANTEAFF. CDR3 sequence (DNA): TGTGCCAGCAGCCGATCACACAGGGTTGCGAACACTGAAGCTTTCTTT.

The V gene is TRBV28, the J gene TRBJ2-7; possibly TRBD1 for D (6 bases). V was pared by 10 bases and J by 5 bases, with 18 bases between. This CDR3 has 13 residues. Germline V gives CDR1 MDHEN, CDR2 SYDVKM. CDR3 residues: CATGTGSENEQYF. The CDR3 DNA follows: TGTGCCACCGGAACAGGGTCTGAAAACGAGCAGTACTTC.